This T cell receptor beta chain stems from a study of tumor and adjacent non-tumor tissue in lung cancer. Study-wide points: Compared with tumor, normal lung showed significantly lower TCR diversity.

This sample's RNA came from whole unsorted tissue. Trimming took off 4 bases at V and 7 bases at J, with 17 bases between the two ends. There are 13 residues in the CDR3. CDR1 DFQATT and CDR2 SNEGSKA come from the germline V gene (reference sequence). This clonotype was found a few times. Its antigen is not identified. Three rounds of nested PCR, following a modified ARM-PCR protocol, produced the TCRbeta library. TCRdb reprocessed the multiplex PCR reads with MiXCR, giving one entry per CDR3 protein. The table shows 69,000 or so distinct CDR3 sequences, with around 78% occurring only once. The sample comprised lung tumor tissue. This clonotype was sampled from a man aged 55 to 70 with non-small cell lung cancer. The rearrangement uses TRBV20-1 and TRBJ2-7; D possibly corresponds to TRBD2 (6 bases). In DNA, the CDR3 is TGCAGTGCTACCGGGACTCGAGTTGATGAGCAGTACTTC. Protein product: CSATGTRVDEQYF.